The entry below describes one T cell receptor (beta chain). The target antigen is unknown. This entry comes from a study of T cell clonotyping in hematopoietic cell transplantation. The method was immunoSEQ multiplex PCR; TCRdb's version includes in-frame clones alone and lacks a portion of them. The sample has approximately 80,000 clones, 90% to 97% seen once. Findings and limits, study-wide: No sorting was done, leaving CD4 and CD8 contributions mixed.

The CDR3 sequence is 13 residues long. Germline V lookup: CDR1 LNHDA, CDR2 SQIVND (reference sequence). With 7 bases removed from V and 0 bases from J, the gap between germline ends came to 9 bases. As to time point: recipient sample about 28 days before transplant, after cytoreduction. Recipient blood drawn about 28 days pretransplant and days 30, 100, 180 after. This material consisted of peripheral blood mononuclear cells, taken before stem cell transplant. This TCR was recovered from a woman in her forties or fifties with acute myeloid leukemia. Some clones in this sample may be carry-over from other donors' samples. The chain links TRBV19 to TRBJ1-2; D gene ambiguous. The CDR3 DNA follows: TGTGCCAGTAATGTTCGGGCTAACTATGGCTACACCTTC. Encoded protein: CASNVRANYGYTF.